These T cell receptor beta chains were read from a single sample in a study of siplizumab effects on memory and regulatory T cells. TCRdb's copy holds only in-frame clones and misses some; the assay was immunoSEQ multiplex PCR. The table shows 100,000 or so clones, with less than 95% occurring only once. The sequencing input was Tregs sorted from blood. The source is a human donor in good health. Both conserved end residues are part of each CDR3. D genes are given only for firm matches. Clone sizes are given selectively: once, few, many, or a class where the clone is expanded.

clone_size	v_call	j_call	d_call	cdr3_aa	cdr3_nt
once	TRBV6-5	TRBJ2-5	TRBD1	CASSRQGAETQYF	TGTGCCAGCAGCAGACAGGGAGCAGAGACCCAGTACTTC
once	TRBV27	TRBJ2-3	NA	CASSESSTRTDTQYF	TGTGCCAGCAGTGAATCCTCAACTCGTACAGATACGCAGTATTTT
once	TRBV7-9	TRBJ2-7	NA	CASSLAEFTYEQYF	TGTGCCAGCAGCTTAGCCGAGTTTACCTACGAGCAGTACTTC
NA	TRBV15	TRBJ2-1	NA	CATSRVGTGRGQFF	TGTGCCACCAGCAGAGTTGGCACTGGTCGTGGGCAGTTCTTC
NA	TRBV28	TRBJ1-2	NA	CASSNSDRYYGYTF	TGTGCCAGCAGTAATTCGGACAGATACTATGGCTACACCTTC
NA	TRBV28	TRBJ1-2	TRBD1	CASSSPGQGATGYTF	TGTGCCAGCAGTTCGCCGGGACAGGGGGCTACTGGCTACACCTTC
NA	TRBV5-1	TRBJ1-1	NA	CASSSIMNTEAFF	TGCGCCAGCAGCTCTATTATGAACACTGAAGCTTTCTTT
NA	TRBV14	TRBJ1-2	NA	CASSRDGYYGYTF	TGTGCCAGCAGTCGTGATGGGTACTATGGCTACACCTTC
NA	TRBV18	TRBJ2-5	NA	CASSPYQQETQYF	TGTGCCAGCTCACCTTACCAGCAAGAGACCCAGTACTTC
once	TRBV28	TRBJ2-3	NA	CASSLRPRMADTQYF	TGTGCCAGCAGTTTGAGGCCAAGAATGGCAGATACGCAGTATTTT
NA	TRBV7-9	TRBJ2-7	NA	CASSLALLGAVDYEQYF	TGTGCCAGCAGCTTAGCGCTGCTGGGGGCAGTTGACTACGAGCAGTACTTC
NA	TRBV27	TRBJ1-5	NA	CASSFRGAFQPQHF	TGTGCCAGCAGTTTCCGAGGGGCCTTTCAGCCCCAGCATTTT
NA	TRBV7-6	TRBJ1-4	NA	CASSLVATSLEGKLFF	TGTGCCAGCAGCTTAGTCGCGACAAGTCTCGAAGGGAAACTGTTTTTT
NA	TRBV10-3	TRBJ1-1	TRBD1	CAISEGQGPRNTEAFF	TGTGCCATCAGTGAGGGACAGGGCCCTCGGAACACTGAAGCTTTCTTT
NA	TRBV30	TRBJ2-1	NA	CAWRPMGRGYNEQFF	TGTGCCTGGAGACCCATGGGGCGGGGCTACAATGAGCAGTTCTTC
NA	TRBV27	TRBJ2-5	NA	CASSSGFAETQYF	TGTGCCAGCAGTTCGGGGTTCGCGGAGACCCAGTACTTC
NA	TRBV6-5	TRBJ1-2	NA	CASRGWAGRSGYTF	TGTGCCAGCAGAGGGTGGGCAGGGCGGTCTGGCTACACCTTC
NA	TRBV18	TRBJ1-3	NA	CASSPAGGNTIYF	TGTGCCAGCTCGCCTGCGGGTGGAAACACCATATATTTT
few	TRBV19	TRBJ1-2	NA	CASSIAGSLNYGYTF	TGTGCCAGTAGTATCGCAGGAAGCCTTAACTATGGCTACACCTTC
NA	TRBV6-5	TRBJ1-1	NA	CASKMGTENTEAFF	TGTGCCTCTAAGATGGGGACGGAAAACACTGAAGCTTTCTTT
NA	TRBV5-1	TRBJ2-5	NA	CASSPWDLETQYF	TGCGCCAGCAGCCCCTGGGACCTAGAGACCCAGTACTTC